This TCR beta chain was sequenced in a study of T cell clonality in common variable immunodeficiency. Blood samples were heparinized, about 4.5 to 9 ml per donor. Points from the study as a whole: Fewer deletions and N-nucleotide insertions were reportedly seen in common variable immunodeficiency TCR beta sequences.

Repertoires were generated with immunoSEQ multiplex PCR, while TCRdb's copy carries only in-frame clones and drops some. The sample yields some 43,000 clones, without any singletons. Germline V gives CDR1 SGHDT, CDR2 YYEEEE. The CDR3 length is 14 residues. The V and J ends lost 4 bases and 0 bases, in that order; junction bases with no gene match: 4. This clone was observed many times. The antigen is undetermined. The sequenced fragment ends 3 residues before the CDR3 boundary, so the rest is inferred from the germline J gene. The TCR was taken from a person aged 18-70 years in good health. The chain carries TRBV5-6 and TRBJ2-7, with 7 bases lining up with TRBD2. Source material: peripheral blood mononuclear cells. CDR3 region: CASSPRGNSYEQYF. The CDR3 bases that were read are TGTGCCAGCAGCCCGCGGGGGAACTCCTACGAG. The full variable domain, rest sourced from reference TRBV5-6 and TRBJ2-7, is DAGVTQSPTHLIKTRGQQVTLRCSPKSGHDTVSWYQQALGQGPQFIFQYYEEEERQRGNFPDRFSGHQFPNYSSELNVNALLLGDSALYLCASSPRGNSYEQYFGPGTRLTVT.